This T cell receptor (beta chain) was documented in a study of identical twins. TCRdb redid the calling of the 5' RACE reads with MiXCR, one entry per CDR3 protein. This sample carries approximately 700,000 distinct CDR3 sequences, 15% to 20% of them seen once, and the ten largest clones take 13%. Germline loops: CDR1 DFQATT, CDR2 SNEGSKA (reference sequence). Trimming shortened V by 0 bases and J by 3 bases, and 8 bases separated the two germline ends. CDR3 length: 13 residues. These same data were also listed under a study on T cells expressing NK-cell markers. This second study says: Beta-chain profiling covered CD3+CD56+NKG2C+, CD3+CD56+NKG2C- and CD3+CD56-NKG2C+ sorted subsets.

This sequence originates from a woman between 18 and 29 years old in good health. The rearrangement joins TRBV20-1 to TRBJ2-5; D is unresolved. Sequenced input: PBMCs. CDR3 in DNA: TGCAGTGCTAGAGATTGGCTAGAAGAGACCCAGTACTTC. Translated, it gives CSARDWLEETQYF.